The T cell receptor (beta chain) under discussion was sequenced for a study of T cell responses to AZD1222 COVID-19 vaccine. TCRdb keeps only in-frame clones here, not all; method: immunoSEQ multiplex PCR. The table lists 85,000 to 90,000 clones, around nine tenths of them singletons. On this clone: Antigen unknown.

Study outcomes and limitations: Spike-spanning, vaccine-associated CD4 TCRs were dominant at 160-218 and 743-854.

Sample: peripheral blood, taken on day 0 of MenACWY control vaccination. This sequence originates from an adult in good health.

CDR3 loop: CAISGGLNTEAFF. CDR3 nucleotides: TGTGCCATCAGTGGGGGCTTGAACACTGAAGCTTTCTTT. This chain links TRBV10-3 with TRBJ1-1, with a weak D call TRBD1 (5 bases). CDR3 length: 13 residues. Germline assignment: CDR1 ENHRY and CDR2 SYGVKD. With 4 bases removed from V and 0 bases from J, the gap between germline ends came to 6 bases.